The sequence of this T cell receptor beta chain was determined in a study of type 1 regulatory T cells. For the study at large: An in vitro protocol generated T-allo10, a Tr1-enriched, alloantigen-specific CD4 T cell product. Whole-study findings and limits: Compared with non-type 1 regulatory T cells, type 1 regulatory T cells showed a more restricted TCR repertoire.

TCRdb used MiXCR to reprocess the reads, holding one entry per CDR3 protein. The data show roughly 62,000 distinct CDR3 sequences, roughly two thirds seen once. This clonotype was observed a handful of times. What it recognizes is unknown. Trimming pared 7 bases from V and 4 bases from J, leaving 16 bases between. CDR3 size: 14 residues. CDR1 SNHLY and CDR2 FYNNEI come from the germline V gene. The origin of this receptor is a human donor in good health. The sequencing input was cultured non-Tr1 T cells, either the whole culture or a sorted T cell fraction (not recorded which). The chain uses TRBV2 and TRBJ1-1; TRBD1 might be the D (6 bases). CDR3 sequence reads: CASTVTGRSTEAFF. For the CDR3, the DNA is TGTGCCAGCACGGTTACAGGGCGGTCCACTGAAGCTTTCTTT.